This T cell receptor (beta chain) was sequenced for a study of lymphopenia after photon versus proton radiotherapy. Points from the study as a whole: Survival link was tested only in deceased patients; proton benefit remains a possibility. After lymphocyte nadir, photon-treated repertoires showed oligoclonal expansion, especially CD8+ Temra. In patients who died, overall survival fell as post-nadir TCR diversity dropped more. Relative stability marked proton patients; photon patients lost diversity and naive cells.

Comment on this clone: Its specificity is unknown.

The data were produced by immunoSEQ multiplex PCR, yet TCRdb's version contains in-frame clones alone and is incomplete. The sample shows approximately 91,000 clones, around 83% of them seen only once. CDR3 length: 13 residues. CDR1 is SGHVS and CDR2 is FQNEAQ in the germline V gene. V was pared by 5 bases and J by 5 bases, with 4 bases of the junction left unmatched. This receptor was taken from a man aged 55 to 70 with pancreatic cancer. This chain links TRBV7-8 with TRBJ2-3, with 7 bases aligning to TRBD1. Sequences were derived from peripheral blood, sampled from a patient treated with proton-based radiotherapy. CDR3 nucleotides: TGTGCCAGCAGCGTACACAGGGGAGATACGCAGTATTTT. Protein sequence: CASSVHRGDTQYF.